This T cell receptor (beta chain) is from a study of identical twins. The CDR3 runs 18 residues. Germline values: CDR1 MNHEY, CDR2 SVGAGI. V lost 2 bases, J lost 8 bases, and 24 bases lay in between. Using its own MiXCR run on the 5' RACE reads, TCRdb lists one record per CDR3 protein. The table includes about 190,000 distinct CDR3 sequences, more than 15% detected once. A word on this clonotype: Its antigen remains unknown.

Study outcomes and limitations: Insertions were fewer in abundant cord blood beta clonotypes, whereas memory repertoires showed none of this pattern. The study found that models underestimated out-of-frame TCR alpha sharing in monozygotic twins.

Another study also made use of these data, one on T cells expressing NK-cell markers. That source reports: As a fraction of CD8+ T cells, dominant NKG2C+ clonotypes reached about 1.0-7.0% in more than five donors.

V usage is TRBV6-5 and J usage is TRBJ2-2; D may be TRBD2 (6 bases). The sequence was obtained from a woman aged 18-29 years in good health. Material for sequencing was CD8+ T cells sorted from blood. Here the CDR3 DNA reads TGTGCCAGCAGTTACGGGAGTAGCGGAAAAACCGGGAAGGGGGAGCTGTTTTTT. Translating gives CASSYGSSGKTGKGELFF.